This note documents a single T cell receptor (beta chain) sequence. Germline CDR1 SEHNR, CDR2 FQNEAQ (reference sequence). The CDR3 covers 12 residues. The J segment lost 6 bases and the V segment lost 5 bases, leaving 2 bases of the junction unmatched. The data belong to a study of blood T cell repertoires in COVID-19. Study-wide context: The United States, Italy and Spain were the sources of the acute and convalescent COVID-19 samples. The cDNA or gDNA used as material had been derived from T cells, B-cell-depleted T cells, or PBMCs.

Sequencing used immunoSEQ multiplex PCR; TCRdb keeps in-frame clones, though not all of them. The profile shows nearly 40,000 clones, about 82% of them singletons. The sequenced sample was peripheral blood. The chain couples TRBV7-9 to TRBJ1-1; the match to TRBD1 covers 8 bases. The source of this sequence is an elderly man with active or convalescent COVID-19. CDR3 in DNA: TGTGCCAGCAGCCGGACAGGGCCTGAAGCTTTCTTT. Protein: CASSRTGPEAFF.